The 5 T cell receptor beta chains given below trace back to one sample, sequenced in a study of OX40 agonist ivuxolimab in advanced cancers. The protocol was immunoSEQ multiplex PCR, while the TCRdb copy is restricted to in-frame clones and leaves out a portion. The table lists tens of thousands of clones, around 79% of them singletons. This sample comprised CD4+ or CD8+ T cells sorted from blood, obtained in a trial of the OX40 agonist ivuxolimab. These receptors were obtained from an adult with an advanced solid tumor such as melanoma, head and neck, liver or kidney cancer.

This chain connects TRBV11-1 to TRBJ2-2; no clear D gene. V was trimmed by 4 bases and J by 0 bases, leaving 9 bases between them. The V gene's germline CDR1 is SGHAT and CDR2 FQDESV (reference sequence). This CDR3 region has 15 residues. The CDR3 coding sequence is TGTGCCAGCAGCTCCAGAGGACCGAACACCGGGGAGCTGTTTTTT. It encodes CASSSRGPNTGELFF.

The chain is built from TRBV10-3 and TRBJ2-7; 9 bases map to TRBD1. Germline CDR1 ENHRY, CDR2 SYGVKD. V gave up 5 bases and J gave up 4 bases; unmatched junction bases: 6. The CDR3 covers 14 residues. The CDR3, as DNA: TGTGCCATCAGTCCGACAGGGGGGGCGTACGAGCAGTACTTC. This gives the protein CAISPTGGAYEQYF.

The chain carries TRBV29-1 and TRBJ2-7; TRBD2 matches at 10 bases. Germline lookup yields CDR1 SQVTM and CDR2 ANQGSEA. V gave up 2 bases and J gave up 4 bases; unmatched junction bases: 8. This CDR3 is 15 amino acids long. The DNA of the CDR3 is TGCAGCGTTGAAACTAGCGGGGCCGCCAGGTACGAGCAGTACTTC. It specifies CSVETSGAARYEQYF.

CDR3 residues: CASSAVEGSYEQYV. The CDR3 nucleotides are TGTGCCAGCTCAGCTGTCGAGGGTTCCTACGAGCAGTACGTC. J is TRBJ2-7 and V is TRBV18; TRBD2 might be the D (5 bases). Trimming stripped 5 bases from V and 1 base from J, with 12 bases between. The CDR3 is 14 residues long. Germline V lookup: CDR1 KGHSH, CDR2 LQKENI.

This clone was seen a single time. The chain carries TRBV19 and TRBJ1-2; TRBD1 matches at 9 bases. V lost 4 bases, J lost 8 bases, and 11 bases stayed unmatched. Per the germline V gene, CDR1 is LNHDA and CDR2 is SQIVND (reference sequence). CDR3 length equals 15 residues. This chain's CDR3 is CASSNPGTGRQGYTF. CDR3 DNA sequence: TGTGCCAGTAGTAACCCAGGGACAGGGCGACAGGGCTACACCTTC.